Listed here are 30 T cell receptor beta chains from one sample, sequenced in a study of T cell repertoires in cytomegalovirus infection. No antigens are known for them. Using its own MiXCR run on the reads, TCRdb lists one record per CDR3 protein. The sample holds about 770,000 distinct CDR3 sequences, about 29% seen once. The material sequenced was cultured CD8+ T cells from PBMCs, taken from culture after CMV antigen stimulation. The receptors derive from a human donor in good health (CMV status not recorded). Some clones in this sample may be carry-over from other donors' samples.

This clonotype was counted between two and nine times. The V gene is TRBV19, the J gene TRBJ1-2; no firm D call. The V and J ends lost 0 bases and 0 bases respectively, with 17 bases between them. From germline, CDR1 is LNHDA and CDR2 SQIVND (reference sequence). This CDR3 is 18 amino acids long. CDR3 amino acids: CASSIDLRLLTPNYGYTF. The CDR3 nucleotides read TGTGCCAGTAGTATAGATCTAAGACTGCTCACCCCTAACTATGGCTACACCTTC. The full variable domain, rest sourced from reference TRBV19 and TRBJ1-2, is DGGITQSPKYLFRKEGQNVTLSCEQNLNHDAMYWYRQDPGQGLRLIYYSQIVNDFQKGDIAEGYSVSREKKESFPLTVTSAQKNPTAFYLCASSIDLRLLTPNYGYTFGSGTRLTVV.

This clonotype was detected once. This chain links TRBV6-1 with TRBJ2-1, with 10 positions matching TRBD2. The J segment lost 3 bases and the V segment lost 6 bases, leaving 5 bases of the junction unmatched. The CDR3 runs to 15 residues. The germline CDR1 and CDR2 sequences are MNHNS and SASEGT. This CDR3 is CASRILAGGYNEQFF. The CDR3 DNA reads as TGTGCCAGCAGGATATTAGCGGGGGGCTACAATGAGCAGTTCTTC.

This clonotype was recorded only once. The chain employs TRBV3-1 and TRBJ2-5; D unresolved. V was shortened by 4 bases and J by 2 bases, with 11 bases between the two germline ends. Looked up from germline, CDR1 is LGHDT and CDR2 is YNNKEL (reference sequence). The CDR3 length is 14 residues. Here the CDR3 reads CASSPTTLQETQYF. The CDR3 DNA is TGTGCCAGCAGCCCCACGACTCTACAAGAGACCCAGTACTTC.

This clonotype was seen a few times. The J gene is TRBJ2-3, the V gene TRBV27; TRBD2 matches at 8 bases. V shed 1 base and J 0 bases; nucleotides not matched to a gene: 12. Germline V CDR1 and CDR2: MNHEY, SMNVEV (reference sequence). This CDR3 spans 19 amino acids. The CDR3 loop reads CASSLYPAGASISTDTQYF. DNA for the CDR3: TGTGCCAGCAGTTTATACCCAGCGGGGGCCAGTATCAGCACAGATACGCAGTATTTT.

The chain employs TRBV28 and TRBJ2-7; D is perhaps TRBD2 (6 bases). This CDR3 has 14 amino acids. The germline V gene encodes CDR1 MDHEN and CDR2 SYDVKM. V was cut by 6 bases and J by 4 bases, with 16 bases left in between. The CDR3 sequence: CASRQRDGLYEQYF. Written as DNA, the CDR3 is TGTGCCAGCAGGCAAAGGGACGGACTATACGAGCAGTACTTC.

This rearrangement joins TRBV6-5 to TRBJ2-2, with 8 bases aligning to TRBD2. From germline, CDR1 is MNHEY and CDR2 SVGAGI. The junction had 9 bases not matched to a gene; V was cut back by 6 bases and J by 3 bases. The CDR3 runs to 16 residues. Here the CDR3 reads CASSSGGGAHTGELFF. CDR3 bases: TGTGCCAGCAGCTCCGGGGGGGGGGCGCACACCGGGGAGCTGTTTTTT.

Notes on this clonotype: A much larger clone sits a single nucleotide away, making a read error possible. V and J are TRBV7-9 and TRBJ1-1; possibly TRBD1 for D (5 bases). Trimming removed 3 bases at V and 5 bases at J, with 10 bases between. CDR1 is SEHNR, CDR2 FQNEAQ, per germline (reference sequence). CDR3 size: 13 residues. DNA for the CDR3: TGTGCCAGCAGCTTGCCAGGGCGGACTGAAGCTTTCTTT. Protein product: CASSLPGRTEAFF.

This clonotype was observed a few times. The chain joins TRBV28 to TRBJ2-1; 7 positions agree with TRBD2. J gave up 3 bases and V 0 bases, and 8 bases lay outside the gene matches. The CDR3 spans 17 residues. Germline V gives CDR1 MDHEN, CDR2 SYDVKM. CDR3 sequence (DNA): TGTGCCAGCAGTTTATGGGAGGAGGGCGGGGGCTACAATGAGCAGTTCTTC. Protein: CASSLWEEGGGYNEQFF. Full variable domain (rest looked up from reference TRBV28 and TRBJ2-1): DVKVTQSSRYLVKRTGEKVFLECVQDMDHENMFWYRQDPGLGLRLIYFSYDVKMKEKGDIPEGYSVSREKKERFSLILESASTNQTSMYLCASSLWEEGGGYNEQFFGPGTRLTVL.

V gene TRBV20-1 combines with J gene TRBJ2-2; the match to TRBD1 covers 7 bases. Germline CDR1 reads DFQATT; CDR2 reads SNEGSKA (reference sequence). Trimming removed 1 base from V and 4 bases from J; junction bases left unmatched: 6. The CDR3 runs 15 residues. CDR3 coding DNA: TGCAGTGCTAGAGGAGGGGGCGGCTTCACCGGGGAGCTGTTTTTT. It yields the protein CSARGGGGFTGELFF.

The chain joins TRBV6-2 or TRBV6-3 to TRBJ2-1; no reliable D call. CDR3 length: 15 amino acids. Germline V gene data show CDR1 as MNHEY and CDR2 as SVGEGT. Trimming removed 0 bases at V and 2 bases at J, with 8 bases between. CDR3 sequence reads: CASSYSGITYNEQFF. The CDR3 DNA sequence: TGTGCCAGCAGTTACTCGGGTATAACCTACAATGAGCAGTTCTTC.

This chain uses TRBV19 with TRBJ2-3, with TRBD2 matching 9 bases. Germline V gene lookup returns CDR1 LNHDA and CDR2 SQIVND (reference sequence). V lost 4 bases and J lost 6; bases outside the gene matches: 11. The CDR3 sequence is 16 residues long. CDR3 in amino acids: CASSTAWRGGLDTQYF. The CDR3 coding sequence is TGTGCCAGTAGTACGGCATGGCGGGGGGGCCTTGATACGCAGTATTTT.

This clonotype has only a few counts. This chain connects TRBV7-9 to TRBJ1-5; 10 bases agree with TRBD1. The CDR3 contains 17 residues. V lost 6 bases, J lost 5 bases, and 13 bases stayed unmatched. Germline-derived CDR1 and CDR2 are SEHNR and FQNEAQ (reference sequence). The CDR3 bases are TGTGCCAGCAGTTACCACCTGACAGGGGGCAGCGATCAGCCCCAGCATTTT. It translates to CASSYHLTGGSDQPQHF.

On this clonotype: A much larger clone lies a single base off, so this may be a read error. The genes are TRBV7-2 and TRBJ2-7; a weak D match, TRBD2 (7 bases). The CDR3 loop spans 16 amino acids. The germline gives CDR1 SGHTA, CDR2 FQGNSA. CDR3: CASSSLTGGPVYEKYF. DNA for the CDR3: TGTGCCAGCAGCTCCTTAACCGGGGGGCCGGTCTACGAGAAGTACTTC.

This clonotype was counted between two and nine times. J is TRBJ2-3 and V is TRBV6-5, with D possibly matching TRBD2 (6 bases). V was clipped by 0 bases and J by 4 bases, with 8 bases between them. Looked up from germline, CDR1 is MNHEY and CDR2 is SVGAGI. The CDR3 is 14 residues long. The DNA of the CDR3 is TGTGCCAGCAGTTACTCATCGGGGGCAGATACGCAGTATTTT. This translates into CASSYSSGADTQYF.

This clonotype was counted at least ten times. The CDR3 DNA is TGTGCCAGCAGCTTTCTCCGGGTAGTGGATGAGCAGTTCTTC. Amino acid sequence: CASSFLRVVDEQFF. This chain connects TRBV7-2 to TRBJ2-1; D is unresolved. In germline, CDR1 is SGHTA, CDR2 FQGNSA. CDR3 length: 14 amino acids. V was clipped by 3 bases and J by 8 bases, with 14 bases between them. Using reference TRBV7-2 and TRBJ2-1 for the parts outside the CDR3, the full variable domain is GAGVSQSPSNKVTEKGKDVELRCDPISGHTALYWYRQSLGQGLEFLIYFQGNSAPDKSGLPSDRFSAERTGGSVSTLTIQRTQQEDSAVYLCASSFLRVVDEQFFGPGTRLTVL.

There are a few counts of this clonotype. The J gene is TRBJ2-7, the V gene TRBV12-3 or TRBV12-4, with D possibly TRBD1 on 5 matching bases. The CDR3 is 14 amino acids. V lost 2 bases and J 5 bases, leaving 13 bases between the germline ends. As DNA, the CDR3 is TGTGCCAGCAGTTTACGGCTCTGGGGCCACGAGCAGTACTTC. It encodes CASSLRLWGHEQYF.

This clonotype was seen a few times. This sequence joins TRBV5-6 and TRBJ2-2, with a possible D match to TRBD1 (5 bases). Trimming removed 6 bases from V and 10 bases from J, with 10 bases in between. The CDR3 runs to 11 residues. The germline CDR1 and CDR2 sequences are SGHDT and YYEEEE. The DNA for the CDR3 is TGTGCCAGCATAGAAGGACAGGAGCTGTTTTTT. Its translation: CASIEGQELFF.

This clonotype was observed a few times. J is TRBJ2-7 and V is TRBV7-9; D remains unclear. V dropped 2 bases and J dropped 0 bases, with 8 bases sitting between them. CDR3 length: 14 amino acids. In germline, CDR1 is SEHNR, CDR2 FQNEAQ (reference sequence). The DNA of the CDR3 is TGTGCCAGCAGCTTAAAAGTTAGCTCCTACGAGCAGTACTTC. Amino acid sequence: CASSLKVSSYEQYF.

J is TRBJ2-2 and V is TRBV27; 7 bases fit TRBD2. The J segment lost 5 bases and the V segment lost 5 bases, leaving 14 bases of the junction unmatched. The CDR3 spans 17 residues. The V gene's germline CDR1 is MNHEY and CDR2 SMNVEV (reference sequence). CDR3 region: CASSTPVGARGTGELFF. In nucleotides, the CDR3 is TGTGCCAGCAGTACACCCGTCGGCGCGCGGGGGACCGGGGAGCTGTTTTTT.

This clonotype was found a few times. This chain joins TRBV7-9 and TRBJ2-7; D is perhaps TRBD1 or TRBD2 (6 bases each). From germline, CDR1 is SEHNR and CDR2 FQNEAQ (reference sequence). CDR3 length: 14 amino acids. With 5 bases removed from V and 7 bases from J, the gap between germline ends came to 18 bases. CDR3 DNA sequence: TGTGCCAGCAGCGCCCGGCTAGGGGGGCAGGAGCAGTACTTC. Translation: CASSARLGGQEQYF.

V and J are TRBV27 and TRBJ2-7, with 7 bases identical to TRBD2. The V gene end was trimmed by 5 bases and the J gene end by 0 bases; junction bases not matched to a gene: 4. CDR3 size: 14 residues. Germline loops: CDR1 MNHEY, CDR2 SMNVEV (reference sequence). The CDR3 loop reads CASSRLADSYEQYF. The CDR3 bases are TGTGCCAGCAGTCGGCTAGCGGACTCCTACGAGCAGTACTTC.

This clonotype was detected once. The genes are TRBV13 and TRBJ2-1; 7 nucleotides match TRBD2. This CDR3 contains 15 residues. V was pared by 5 bases and J by 0 bases, with 4 bases of the junction left unmatched. Germline-derived CDR1 and CDR2 are PRHDT and FYEKMQ (reference sequence). The CDR3 DNA reads TGTGCCAGCAGCGTAAGCGGGAACTCCTACAATGAGCAGTTCTTC. Translation: CASSVSGNSYNEQFF.

In its sample, this clonotype was seen once. A read error may produce the germline difference seen at one junction end. The chain has TRBV27 and TRBJ1-5; 8 bases are shared with TRBD1. This CDR3 contains 15 residues. Germline V gene sequence: CDR1 MNHEY, CDR2 SMNVEV (reference sequence). The CDR3 sequence is CASSLAGTGNQPQRF. The CDR3 nucleotides are TGTGCCAGCAGTTTAGCCGGGACAGGCAATCAGCCCCAGCGTTTT.

This clonotype was counted ten times or more. The CDR3 spells CASSLEGNGGAKDTQYF. CDR3 in DNA: TGTGCCAGCAGCTTGGAAGGGAACGGGGGGGCCAAAGATACGCAGTATTTT. The rearrangement joins TRBV7-8 to TRBJ2-3; 8 positions match TRBD2. The CDR3 is made up of 17 amino acids. Germline V gene data show CDR1 as SGHVS and CDR2 as FQNEAQ. The ends lost 3 bases at V and 5 bases at J; junction bases unmatched: 13.

Many counts were recorded for this clonotype. This chain joins TRBV7-2 and TRBJ2-1, with 8 nucleotides matching TRBD2. CDR1 and CDR2 from the germline V gene are SGHTA and FQGNSA. Trimming took 5 bases from V and 6 from J; bases not matched to a gene: 15. The CDR3 contains 17 residues. In DNA form, the CDR3 reads TGTGCCAGCAGCCATTATTCTGGCGGGGGGAGTAGCAATGAGCAGTTCTTC. Protein sequence: CASSHYSGGGSSNEQFF.

This clonotype was counted between two and nine times. The genes are TRBV6-1 and TRBJ1-5; no clear D gene. CDR3 length: 16 residues. Germline loops: CDR1 MNHNS, CDR2 SASEGT. Trimming stripped 5 bases from V and 2 bases from J, with 16 bases between. In DNA form, the CDR3 reads TGTGCCAGCAGTATCGGCTTCGGATTTGGCAATCAGCCCCAGCATTTT. It specifies CASSIGFGFGNQPQHF.

The chain combines TRBV6-2 or TRBV6-3 with TRBJ2-3, with no clear D. The CDR3 runs to 15 residues. Between the trimmed V and J ends, which lost 2 bases and 2 bases, there was a span of 11 bases. Germline lookup yields CDR1 MNHEY and CDR2 SVGEGT. The CDR3 nucleotides are TGTGCCAGCAGTTACCATAGGGTCCCCACAGATACGCAGTATTTT. It encodes CASSYHRVPTDTQYF.

V usage is TRBV18 and J usage is TRBJ1-5; 7 nucleotides align to TRBD1. Germline-derived CDR1 and CDR2 are KGHSH and LQKENI. The CDR3 contains 17 residues. V dropped 5 bases and J dropped 5; count of bases not matched to a gene: 15. The CDR3 bases are TGTGCCAGCTCATCATATCCCCCCGTGGGACAGTATCAGCCCCAGCATTTT. Encoded protein: CASSSYPPVGQYQPQHF.

This clonotype was observed a handful of times. Without the conserved terminal phenylalanine or tryptophan, this CDR3 likely stems from a read error. Because the CDR3's place on the DNA is in doubt, the DNA is left out and the CDR3 is given as listed by TCRdb. The chain recombines TRBV7-6 with TRBJ1-2. The CDR3 region is 10 residues in length, termini included. Per germline, CDR1 SGHVS and CDR2 FNYEAQ. CDR3 sequence reads: CASSLLLAYD.

This chain uses TRBV6-5 with TRBJ2-4; no reliable D call. The CDR3 consists of 13 residues. Deletions cut 2 bases from V and 0 bases from J, with 2 bases between. Germline V CDR1 and CDR2: MNHEY, SVGAGI. CDR3 sequence: CASSYTAKNIQYF. The CDR3 nucleotides read TGTGCCAGCAGTTACACAGCCAAAAACATTCAGTACTTC.